Listed below are T cell receptor beta chains from one sample, sequenced in a study of T cells in tuberculosis. Clones were sequenced by immunoSEQ multiplex PCR, and TCRdb holds only the in-frame ones, with some missing. Of approximately 60,000 clones in the sample, 81% were seen once. Input material: CD1b-GMM tetramer-negative cells sorted from PBMCs. Source of these receptors: an adult woman with latent tuberculosis. Each CDR3 is given with its conserved first and last residue. D genes are given only for firm matches. Rows give clone size only sometimes, using once, few, many, or a class for an expanded clone.

clone size: NA; J gene: TRBJ2-7; CDR3 length: 13; V gene: TRBV6-5; D gene: TRBD1; CDR3 DNA: TGTGCCAGCGGAGGACAGGGGAGAAGCGAGCAGTACTTC; CDR3 protein: CASGGQGRSEQYF
clone size: NA; J gene: TRBJ2-1; CDR3 length: 12; V gene: TRBV7-2; D gene: NA; CDR3 DNA: TGTGCCAGCAGCCCCAGGAGGCAAGAGCAGTTCTTC; CDR3 protein: CASSPRRQEQFF
clone size: once; J gene: TRBJ1-1; CDR3 length: 15; V gene: TRBV4-3; D gene: NA; CDR3 DNA: TGCGCCAGCAGCCAAGCTTCAGGGTTCAGAAGTGAAGCTTTCTTT; CDR3 protein: CASSQASGFRSEAFF
clone size: NA; J gene: TRBJ2-2; CDR3 length: 13; V gene: TRBV18; D gene: NA; CDR3 DNA: TGTGCCAGCTCACCTTCGACAGTCGGGGAGCTGTTTTTT; CDR3 protein: CASSPSTVGELFF
clone size: NA; J gene: TRBJ2-7; CDR3 length: 13; V gene: TRBV27; D gene: NA; CDR3 DNA: TGTGCCAGCAGTTTCGGTCTAAGTGAGAAGCAGTACTTC; CDR3 protein: CASSFGLSEKQYF
clone size: NA; J gene: TRBJ2-5; CDR3 length: 13; V gene: TRBV10-3; D gene: NA; CDR3 DNA: TGTGCCATCAGTGGGGACTACCAAGAGACCCAGTACTTC; CDR3 protein: CAISGDYQETQYF
clone size: NA; J gene: TRBJ2-3; CDR3 length: 18; V gene: TRBV7-9; D gene: TRBD2; CDR3 DNA: TGTGCCAGCAGCCGTATGGGTAGCGGGGGGCCCGTCGCAGATACGCAGTATTTT; CDR3 protein: CASSRMGSGGPVADTQYF
clone size: NA; J gene: TRBJ2-1; CDR3 length: 15; V gene: TRBV15; D gene: NA; CDR3 DNA: TGTGCCACCAGCAGATTACAGGGATCCAACAATGAGCAGTTCTTC; CDR3 protein: CATSRLQGSNNEQFF
clone size: once; J gene: TRBJ1-4; CDR3 length: 14; V gene: TRBV14; D gene: TRBD1; CDR3 DNA: TGTGCCAGCAGCTATGGACAGGGTTCTGAAAAACTGTTTTTT; CDR3 protein: CASSYGQGSEKLFF
clone size: few; J gene: TRBJ2-7; CDR3 length: 15; V gene: TRBV30; D gene: NA; CDR3 DNA: TGTGCCTGGGGATCACGCAGAGGGGAGGAAGGCGAGCAGTACTTC; CDR3 protein: CAWGSRRGEEGEQYF
clone size: NA; J gene: TRBJ2-7; CDR3 length: 14; V gene: TRBV4-1; D gene: NA; CDR3 DNA: TGCGCCAGCAGCGTAGCCAGAAGCTCCTACGAGCAGTACTTC; CDR3 protein: CASSVARSSYEQYF
clone size: NA; J gene: TRBJ1-4; CDR3 length: 14; V gene: TRBV28; D gene: NA; CDR3 DNA: TGTGCCAGCAGTTTTTCGGACAGCCGGGAAAAACTGTTTTTT; CDR3 protein: CASSFSDSREKLFF
clone size: NA; J gene: TRBJ2-5; CDR3 length: 12; V gene: TRBV2; D gene: NA; CDR3 DNA: TGTGCCAGCAGACTCATCCAAGAGACCCAGTACTTC; CDR3 protein: CASRLIQETQYF
clone size: NA; J gene: TRBJ1-2; CDR3 length: 14; V gene: TRBV18; D gene: NA; CDR3 DNA: TGTGCCAGCTCACCACGGGCAGCTAACTATGGCTACACCTTC; CDR3 protein: CASSPRAANYGYTF
clone size: NA; J gene: TRBJ2-7; CDR3 length: 14; V gene: TRBV5-4; D gene: TRBD1; CDR3 DNA: TGTGCCAGCAGCTTCAAACAGGGGGCTTACGAGCAGTACTTC; CDR3 protein: CASSFKQGAYEQYF
clone size: NA; J gene: TRBJ2-5; CDR3 length: 13; V gene: TRBV14; D gene: NA; CDR3 DNA: TGTGCCAGCAGCCAAGCCCGGGGAGAGACCCAGTACTTC; CDR3 protein: CASSQARGETQYF
clone size: NA; J gene: TRBJ1-2; CDR3 length: 14; V gene: TRBV4-2; D gene: NA; CDR3 DNA: TGTGCCAGCAGCCAAGAAAACAGCCACTATGGCTACACCTTC; CDR3 protein: CASSQENSHYGYTF
clone size: NA; J gene: TRBJ2-6; CDR3 length: 19; V gene: TRBV7-9; D gene: TRBD1; CDR3 DNA: TGTGCCAGCAGCTTAGCCGGGCAGGGGGTGACCTCTGGGGCCAACGTCCTGACTTTC; CDR3 protein: CASSLAGQGVTSGANVLTF
clone size: NA; J gene: TRBJ2-7; CDR3 length: 14; V gene: TRBV18; D gene: TRBD1; CDR3 DNA: TGTGCCAGCTCACCCAGACAGGGAACGGGCGAGCAGTACTTC; CDR3 protein: CASSPRQGTGEQYF
clone size: NA; J gene: TRBJ1-1; CDR3 length: 14; V gene: TRBV2; D gene: NA; CDR3 DNA: TGTGCCAGCAGTGATCAACAGACGAACACTGAAGCTTTCTTT; CDR3 protein: CASSDQQTNTEAFF
clone size: NA; J gene: TRBJ2-3; CDR3 length: 15; V gene: TRBV5-1; D gene: NA; CDR3 DNA: TGCGCCAGCAGCTTGGAGCCAGGGATCACAGATACGCAGTATTTT; CDR3 protein: CASSLEPGITDTQYF
clone size: NA; J gene: TRBJ1-3; CDR3 length: 17; V gene: TRBV11-3; D gene: NA; CDR3 DNA: TGTGCCAGCAGCTCCGCCGCCCCGACAGTTACAGGAAACACCATATATTTT; CDR3 protein: CASSSAAPTVTGNTIYF
clone size: NA; J gene: TRBJ2-7; CDR3 length: 15; V gene: TRBV28; D gene: TRBD2; CDR3 DNA: TGTGCCAGCAGTCTCAACGGCGGGAGGCGGGACGGCAGTGACTTC; CDR3 protein: CASSLNGGRRDGSDF
clone size: NA; J gene: TRBJ1-3; CDR3 length: 14; V gene: TRBV5-1; D gene: NA; CDR3 DNA: TGCGCCAGCAGCCCCTATGGGGCGGGAAACACCATATATTTT; CDR3 protein: CASSPYGAGNTIYF
clone size: NA; J gene: TRBJ1-2; CDR3 length: 15; V gene: TRBV4-1; D gene: TRBD1; CDR3 DNA: TGCGCCAGCAGCCAAGACCAGGGGGCCCGCCTTGGCTACACCTTC; CDR3 protein: CASSQDQGARLGYTF
clone size: NA; J gene: TRBJ2-7; CDR3 length: 16; V gene: TRBV7-2; D gene: TRBD2; CDR3 DNA: TGTGCCAGCAGCTATGGACTAGCGGGGGGGACCTACGAGCAGTACTTC; CDR3 protein: CASSYGLAGGTYEQYF
clone size: NA; J gene: TRBJ2-1; CDR3 length: 17; V gene: TRBV7-8; D gene: TRBD1; CDR3 DNA: TGTGCCAGCAGCTCGGAGTCCGGGACAGGGGGTTACAATGAGCAGTTCTTC; CDR3 protein: CASSSESGTGGYNEQFF
clone size: NA; J gene: TRBJ1-2; CDR3 length: 14; V gene: TRBV28; D gene: NA; CDR3 DNA: TGTGCCAGCAGTCCGTCGGGACTGGTGGGAGGCTACACCTTC; CDR3 protein: CASSPSGLVGGYTF
clone size: NA; J gene: TRBJ2-1; CDR3 length: 16; V gene: TRBV7-6; D gene: NA; CDR3 DNA: TGTGCCAGCAGCTTAGACGCTAGGTTTGGGTACAATGAGCAGTTCTTC; CDR3 protein: CASSLDARFGYNEQFF
clone size: few; J gene: TRBJ2-7; CDR3 length: 13; V gene: TRBV5-1; D gene: NA; CDR3 DNA: TGCGCCAGCAGCTATATCGAGAAGGGGGAGCAGTACTTC; CDR3 protein: CASSYIEKGEQYF
clone size: NA; J gene: TRBJ2-3; CDR3 length: 17; V gene: TRBV2; D gene: TRBD2; CDR3 DNA: TGTGCCAGCACCGGAGGACTAGCGGGAGGGGTTGGAGATACGCAGTATTTT; CDR3 protein: CASTGGLAGGVGDTQYF
clone size: NA; J gene: TRBJ2-7; CDR3 length: 16; V gene: TRBV28; D gene: TRBD2; CDR3 DNA: TGTGCCAGCAGCTCTAGCTTGGCGGGAGGGCCATACGAGCAGTACTTC; CDR3 protein: CASSSSLAGGPYEQYF
clone size: NA; J gene: TRBJ2-1; CDR3 length: 15; V gene: TRBV9; D gene: NA; CDR3 DNA: TGTGCCAGCAGCGCAGGGCGGAACTCCTACAATGAGCAGTTCTTC; CDR3 protein: CASSAGRNSYNEQFF
clone size: NA; J gene: TRBJ2-3; CDR3 length: 17; V gene: TRBV9; D gene: TRBD2; CDR3 DNA: TGTGCCAGCAGCGTGGCTAGCGGCGGGGGGGTCACAGATACGCAGTATTTT; CDR3 protein: CASSVASGGGVTDTQYF
clone size: once; J gene: TRBJ2-7; CDR3 length: 13; V gene: TRBV10-2; D gene: NA; CDR3 DNA: TGCGCCAGCAGTGAGGGGCCAGCCTACGAGCAGTACTTC; CDR3 protein: CASSEGPAYEQYF
clone size: few; J gene: TRBJ2-3; CDR3 length: 14; V gene: TRBV28; D gene: NA; CDR3 DNA: TGTGCCAGCAACATACAGGTTCGCACAGATACGCAGTATTTT; CDR3 protein: CASNIQVRTDTQYF
clone size: NA; J gene: TRBJ1-2; CDR3 length: 12; V gene: TRBV18; D gene: TRBD1; CDR3 DNA: TGTGCCAGCTCACCAGCCGGACAGGACTACACCTTC; CDR3 protein: CASSPAGQDYTF
clone size: NA; J gene: TRBJ1-4; CDR3 length: 14; V gene: TRBV30; D gene: NA; CDR3 DNA: TGTGCCTGGAGTGTTGGGGGCGCCACCGAAAAACTGTTTTTT; CDR3 protein: CAWSVGGATEKLFF
clone size: NA; J gene: TRBJ2-7; CDR3 length: 14; V gene: TRBV18; D gene: NA; CDR3 DNA: TGTGCCAGCTCACCAGAACAGGGAACCTACGAGCAGTACTTC; CDR3 protein: CASSPEQGTYEQYF